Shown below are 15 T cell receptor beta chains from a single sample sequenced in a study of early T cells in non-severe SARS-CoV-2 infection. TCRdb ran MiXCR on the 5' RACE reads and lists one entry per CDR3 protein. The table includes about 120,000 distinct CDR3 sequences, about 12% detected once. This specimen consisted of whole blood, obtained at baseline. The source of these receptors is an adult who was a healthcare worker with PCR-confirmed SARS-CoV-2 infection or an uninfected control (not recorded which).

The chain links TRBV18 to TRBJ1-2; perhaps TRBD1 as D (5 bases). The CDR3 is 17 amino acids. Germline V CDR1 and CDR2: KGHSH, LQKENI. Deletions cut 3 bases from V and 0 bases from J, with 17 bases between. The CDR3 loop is CASSPPNRDSTNYGYTF. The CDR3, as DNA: TGTGCCAGCTCACCCCCGAATAGGGACTCAACTAACTATGGCTACACCTTC.

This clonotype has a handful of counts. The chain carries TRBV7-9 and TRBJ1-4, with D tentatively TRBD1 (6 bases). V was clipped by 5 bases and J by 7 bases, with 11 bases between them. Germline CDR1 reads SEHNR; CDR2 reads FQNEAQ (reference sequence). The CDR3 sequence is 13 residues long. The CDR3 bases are TGTGCCAGCAGCGCTGACAGGTTTGAAAAACTGTTTTTT. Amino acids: CASSADRFEKLFF.

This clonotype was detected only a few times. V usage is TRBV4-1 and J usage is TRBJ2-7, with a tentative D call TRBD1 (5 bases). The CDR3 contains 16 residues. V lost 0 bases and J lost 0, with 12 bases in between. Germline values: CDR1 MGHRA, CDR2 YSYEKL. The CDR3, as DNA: TGCGCCAGCAGCCAAGACCTGGGGCCAAGCTCCTACGAGCAGTACTTC. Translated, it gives CASSQDLGPSSYEQYF.

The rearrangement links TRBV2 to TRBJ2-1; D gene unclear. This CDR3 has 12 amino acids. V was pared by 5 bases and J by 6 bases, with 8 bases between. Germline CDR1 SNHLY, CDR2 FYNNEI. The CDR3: CASSYTPNEQFF. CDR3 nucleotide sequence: TGTGCCAGCAGTTATACCCCCAATGAGCAGTTCTTC.

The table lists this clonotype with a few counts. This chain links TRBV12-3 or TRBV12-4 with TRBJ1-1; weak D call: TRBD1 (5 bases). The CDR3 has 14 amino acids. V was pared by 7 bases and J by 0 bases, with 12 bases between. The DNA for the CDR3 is TGTGCCAGCAAGACACAGGACATGAACACTGAAGCTTTCTTT. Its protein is CASKTQDMNTEAFF.

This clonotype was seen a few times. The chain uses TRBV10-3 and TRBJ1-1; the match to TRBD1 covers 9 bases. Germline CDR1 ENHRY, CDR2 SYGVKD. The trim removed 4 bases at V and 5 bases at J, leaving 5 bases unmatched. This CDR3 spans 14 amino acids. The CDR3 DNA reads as TGTGCCATCAGTGCGGGACAGGGAAAGACTGAAGCTTTCTTT. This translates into CAISAGQGKTEAFF.

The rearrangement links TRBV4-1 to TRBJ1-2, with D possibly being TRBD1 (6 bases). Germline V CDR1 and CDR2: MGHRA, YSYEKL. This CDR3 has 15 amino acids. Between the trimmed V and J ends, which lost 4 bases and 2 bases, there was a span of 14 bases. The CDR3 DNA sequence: TGCGCCAGCAGCCCTTTAAGGGACAACAACTATGGCTACACCTTC. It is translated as CASSPLRDNNYGYTF.

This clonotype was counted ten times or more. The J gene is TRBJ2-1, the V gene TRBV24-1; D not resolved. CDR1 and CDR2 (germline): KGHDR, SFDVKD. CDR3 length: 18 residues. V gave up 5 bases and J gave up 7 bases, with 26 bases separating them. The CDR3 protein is CATSGPAPSRTRENEQFF. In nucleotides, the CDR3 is TGTGCCACCAGTGGCCCCGCACCGAGCCGTACGAGAGAGAATGAGCAGTTCTTC.

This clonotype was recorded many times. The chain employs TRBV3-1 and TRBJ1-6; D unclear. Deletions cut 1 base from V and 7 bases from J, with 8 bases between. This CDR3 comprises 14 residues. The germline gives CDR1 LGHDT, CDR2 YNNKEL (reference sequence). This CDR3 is CASSQVGVNSPLHF. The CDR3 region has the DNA TGTGCCAGCAGCCAAGTTGGGGTAAATTCACCCCTCCACTTT.

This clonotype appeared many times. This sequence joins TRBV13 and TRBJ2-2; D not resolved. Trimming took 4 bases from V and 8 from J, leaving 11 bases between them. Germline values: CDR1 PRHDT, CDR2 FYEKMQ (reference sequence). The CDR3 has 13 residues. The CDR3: CASSSVVAGELFF. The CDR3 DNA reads TGTGCCAGCAGCTCAGTTGTAGCTGGGGAGCTGTTTTTT.

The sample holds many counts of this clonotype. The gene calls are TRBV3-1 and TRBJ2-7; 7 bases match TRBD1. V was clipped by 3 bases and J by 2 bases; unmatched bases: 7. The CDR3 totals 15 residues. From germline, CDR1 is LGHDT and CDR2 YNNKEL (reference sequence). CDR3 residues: CASSQTGIFAYEQYF. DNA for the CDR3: TGTGCCAGCAGCCAGACAGGGATATTTGCCTACGAGCAGTACTTC.

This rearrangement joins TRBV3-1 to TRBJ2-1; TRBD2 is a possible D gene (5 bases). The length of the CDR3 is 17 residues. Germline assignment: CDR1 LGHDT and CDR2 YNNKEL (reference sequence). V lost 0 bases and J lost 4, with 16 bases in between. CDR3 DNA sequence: TGTGCCAGCAGCCAAGATCGAGGGCCCCGAGTTTACAATGAGCAGTTCTTC. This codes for CASSQDRGPRVYNEQFF.

CDR3 coding DNA: TGTGCCAGCAGCCAGGACAGGGCCAATCAGCCCCAGCATTTT. Encoded protein: CASSQDRANQPQHF. V is TRBV27 and J is TRBJ1-5; 8 bases line up with TRBD1. V trimming: 6 bases; J trimming: 3 bases; junction bases outside the gene matches: 4. CDR1 and CDR2 (germline): MNHEY, SMNVEV (reference sequence). The CDR3 sequence is 14 residues long.

The CDR3 protein is CATSTGRTPSTDTQYF. CDR3 sequence (DNA): TGTGCCACCAGTACCGGGCGGACCCCCAGCACAGATACGCAGTATTTT. The J gene is TRBJ2-3, the V gene TRBV24-1; no reliable D call. The CDR3 contains 16 residues. Germline CDR1 KGHDR, CDR2 SFDVKD. Trimming pared 6 bases from V and 0 bases from J, leaving 15 bases between.

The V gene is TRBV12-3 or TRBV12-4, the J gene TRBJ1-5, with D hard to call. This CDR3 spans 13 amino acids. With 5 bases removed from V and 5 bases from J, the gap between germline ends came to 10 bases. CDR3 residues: CASSPAVYQPQHF. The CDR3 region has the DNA TGTGCCAGCAGTCCTGCAGTGTATCAGCCCCAGCATTTT.